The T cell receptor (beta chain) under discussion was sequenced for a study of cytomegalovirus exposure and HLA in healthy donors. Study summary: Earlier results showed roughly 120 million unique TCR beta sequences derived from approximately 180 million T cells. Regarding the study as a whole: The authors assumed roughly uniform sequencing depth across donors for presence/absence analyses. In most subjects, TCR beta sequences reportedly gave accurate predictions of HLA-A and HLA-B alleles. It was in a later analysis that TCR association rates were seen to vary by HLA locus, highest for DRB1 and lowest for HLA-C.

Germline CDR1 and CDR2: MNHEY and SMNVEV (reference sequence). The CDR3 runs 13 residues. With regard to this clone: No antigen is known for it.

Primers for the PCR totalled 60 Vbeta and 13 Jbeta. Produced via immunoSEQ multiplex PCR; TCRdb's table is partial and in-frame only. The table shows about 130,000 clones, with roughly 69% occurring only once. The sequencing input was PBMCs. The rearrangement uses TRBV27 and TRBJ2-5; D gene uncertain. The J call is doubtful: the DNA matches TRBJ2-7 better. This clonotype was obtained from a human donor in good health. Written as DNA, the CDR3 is TGTGCCAGCAGTTTATCCCTTTTGAACGAGCAGTACTTC. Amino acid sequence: CASSLSLLNEQYF.